The T cell receptor beta chain described here comes from a study of blood T cells in healthy people across ages. Study-wide results and caveats: A strong correlation between TCR beta diversity and naive T cell percentage was seen. For the donors, CMV status was unknown and possibly confounded expanded clonotype changes.

Germline CDR1 is MNHEY and CDR2 is SVGAGI. This CDR3 comprises 15 residues. V lost 6 bases and J lost 2; bases outside the gene matches: 4. Remarks on this clonotype: Antigen: not known.

Primers used in a second PCR of about 6 to 11 cycles were a sample-barcoded 5' primer and a J-beta primer mix. TCRdb re-called the 5' RACE reads with MiXCR, one entry per CDR3 protein. The sample includes 1.5 million or so distinct CDR3 sequences, 35% to 45% of them seen just once. The origin of this receptor is a woman younger than 35 in good health. The chain links TRBV6-5 to TRBJ2-6; 7 nucleotides line up with TRBD1. Sequenced sample: blood. CDR3 residues: CASSNTGAGANVLTF. The CDR3 DNA is TGTGCCAGCAGCAACACAGGGGCTGGGGCCAACGTCCTGACTTTC.